The 5 T cell receptor beta chains listed next were all sequenced from one sample in a study of blood T cell repertoires in COVID-19. Measured with immunoSEQ multiplex PCR; TCRdb has only the in-frame clones, and not every one. Of around 99,000 clones detected, roughly 78% appear once; the ten largest clones hold 18%. Source material: peripheral blood. The origin of the receptors is a woman of 80 years or more with active or convalescent COVID-19.

The chain carries TRBV7-9 and TRBJ1-4; D ambiguous. The CDR3 runs to 14 residues. Trimming took off 4 bases at V and 7 bases at J, with 13 bases between the two ends. The germline V gene has CDR1 SEHNR and CDR2 FQNEAQ (reference sequence). In DNA form, the CDR3 reads TGTGCCAGCAGCTCCTTCCTCCGGGGTGAAAAACTGTTTTTT. Its translation: CASSSFLRGEKLFF. The variable domain in full, with the rest retrieved from reference TRBV7-9 and TRBJ1-4, is DTGVSQNPRHKITKRGQNVTFRCDPISEHNRLYWYRQTLGQGPEFLTYFQNEAQLEKSRLLSDRFSAERPKGSFSTLEIQRTEQGDSAMYLCASSSFLRGEKLFFGSGTQLSVL.

The chain links TRBV10-3 to TRBJ2-1; 9 bases agree with TRBD2. Germline loops: CDR1 ENHRY, CDR2 SYGVKD. The CDR3 is made up of 15 amino acids. V shed 3 bases, J shed 11 bases, and the junction held 11 bases outside the gene matches. CDR3 sequence: CAISDVLAGVLKQFF. The CDR3 nucleotides read TGTGCCATCAGTGACGTCTTAGCGGGAGTCTTGAAGCAGTTCTTC.

V usage is TRBV27 and J usage is TRBJ1-2; D gene ambiguous. Germline values: CDR1 MNHEY, CDR2 SMNVEV (reference sequence). Deletions cut 5 bases from V and 8 bases from J, with 18 bases between. This CDR3 has 14 residues. CDR3: CASSPTLGSGGYTF. The CDR3 nucleotides are TGTGCCAGCAGTCCAACCCTGGGGTCGGGGGGCTACACCTTC.

The V gene is TRBV5-1, the J gene TRBJ2-3, with D uncertain. This CDR3 comprises 15 residues. CDR1 is SGHRS and CDR2 is YFSETQ in the germline V gene. V lost 2 bases, J lost 4 bases, and 14 bases lay in between. In DNA, the CDR3 is TGCGCCAGCAGCTTAGTAGCCCGGAGTTCAGATACGCAGTATTTT. Amino acid sequence: CASSLVARSSDTQYF. Variable domain in full (rest from reference TRBV5-1 and TRBJ2-3): KAGVTQTPRYLIKTRGQQVTLSCSPISGHRSVSWYQQTPGQGLQFLFEYFSETQRNKGNFPGRFSGRQFSNSRSEMNVSTLELGDSALYLCASSLVARSSDTQYFGPGTRLTVL.

The CDR3 nucleotides read TGTGCCAGCAGCTTGGCGGACAACTCCTACGAGCAGTACTTC. Its translation is CASSLADNSYEQYF. This chain links TRBV5-4 with TRBJ2-7, with D perhaps matching TRBD1 (5 bases). Trimming pared 0 bases from V and 0 bases from J, leaving 7 bases between. The V gene's germline CDR1 is SGHNT and CDR2 YYREEE (reference sequence). CDR3 length equals 14 residues.